This TCR beta chain stems from a study of T-cell reconstitution after alpha-beta-depleted transplantation in children. V shed 6 bases, J shed 0 bases, and the junction held 3 bases outside the gene matches. The CDR3 spans 17 residues. As concerns this clonotype: Its antigen is not known.

Unique molecular identifiers were built into the TCRbeta library. One entry per CDR3 protein, called by TCRdb with MiXCR from the PCR reads. The sample holds around 580,000 distinct CDR3 sequences; 25% to 30% are singletons and the top ten take just over 35%. Notes on the study in general: Surviving recipient cells, namely T cells and thymic progenitors, were the source of high day-60 TCRbeta diversity in some patients. T-cell numbers and diversity, one year after transplant, stemmed largely from T cells that were newly produced.

The source material was PBMCs, sampled before TCRalphabeta/CD19-depleted stem cell transplant. This receptor was taken from a boy in the first two years of life with Wiskott-Aldrich syndrome, due to receive a stem cell transplant. The rearrangement uses TRBV12-3 or TRBV12-4 and TRBJ2-2; 14 bases agree with TRBD2. CDR3 region: CASRPGLAGANTGELFF. The CDR3, as DNA: TGTGCCAGCAGGCCGGGACTAGCGGGAGCGAACACCGGGGAGCTGTTTTTT.